Detailed here is one TCR beta chain. This CDR3 is built from 13 residues. Germline V gene data show CDR1 as SEHNR and CDR2 as FQNEAQ (reference sequence). These data originate in a study of monozygotic twins with inflammatory bowel disease. Template switching introduced UMIs that contain a 6-nucleotide sample barcode. From the 5' RACE reads, TCRdb lists one entry per CDR3 protein and no DNA. Here the sample table reports around 99,000 distinct CDR3 sequences. This chain uses TRBV7-9 with TRBJ2-5; no DNA is available, so the TRBD1 call from TCRdb remains unchecked. This receptor was identified in a human donor with ulcerative colitis or Crohn's disease, or a healthy co-twin of an affected twin (not recorded which). Sequencing was performed on blood. CDR3 region: CASIPTGGETQYF.